This TCR beta chain came from a study of blood T cell repertoires in COVID-19. About the research overall: COVID-19 samples from acute and convalescent phases originated in the United States, Italy and Spain. In each case, the material was cDNA or gDNA derived from T cells, B-cell-depleted T cells, or PBMCs.

Produced via immunoSEQ multiplex PCR; TCRdb's table is partial and in-frame only. Of 56,000 or so clones listed, around 86% are singletons. Germline V gene data show CDR1 as KGHSY and CDR2 as FQNENV. Deletions cut 2 bases from V and 7 bases from J, with 17 bases between. The CDR3 is 16 amino acids. This chain joins TRBV16 and TRBJ2-2; D ambiguous. The sample consisted of peripheral blood. This clonotype originated in a human donor in a cohort sampled during active COVID-19. In nucleotides, the CDR3 is TGTGCCAGCAGCCAAGGTTTCGATTCGGGTTACGGGGAGCTGTTTTTT. Translation: CASSQGFDSGYGELFF.